The 18 T cell receptor beta chains below were found in one sample sequenced in a study of T cell repertoires in cytomegalovirus infection. Which antigens these TCRs recognize remains unknown. TCRdb re-derived calls from the reads in MiXCR, one entry per CDR3 protein. The sample carries about 700,000 distinct CDR3 sequences, approximately 33% recorded once. The sequencing used cultured PBMCs, collected from culture after CMV antigen stimulation. Receptors were obtained from a human donor in good health (CMV status not recorded). Some clones in this sample may be carry-over from other donors' samples.

V and J are TRBV20-1 and TRBJ2-1; D may be TRBD2 (6 bases). V was shortened by 5 bases and J by 10 bases, with 21 bases between the two germline ends. Germline CDR1 and CDR2: DFQATT and SNEGSKA (reference sequence). The length of the CDR3 is 14 residues. The CDR3 DNA sequence: TGCAGTGCTGCGTTCTTGTTGGGAGGAGGGGAGCAGTTCTTC. This encodes CSAAFLLGGGEQFF.

The chain recombines TRBV6-6 with TRBJ2-5; TRBD1 might be the D (5 bases). This CDR3 has 13 residues. CDR1 and CDR2 (germline): MNHNY, SVGAGI (reference sequence). With 5 bases removed from V and 1 base from J, the gap between germline ends came to 8 bases. The CDR3 nucleotides are TGTGCCAGCAGTACAGGTGGCCAAGAGACCCAGTACTTC. Protein product: CASSTGGQETQYF.

The chain is built from TRBV5-4 and TRBJ1-4; unclear D gene. The CDR3 is 14 residues long. Between the trimmed V and J ends, which lost 4 bases and 0 bases, there was a span of 7 bases. Germline V gives CDR1 SGHNT, CDR2 YYREEE (reference sequence). The CDR3 DNA reads as TGTGCCAGCAGCCAAGATGCAACTAATGAAAAACTGTTTTTT. It yields the protein CASSQDATNEKLFF.

This clonotype was found many times. The chain combines TRBV7-2 with TRBJ2-2; D is uncertain. Trimming left V 1 base short and J 8 bases short, with 14 bases between. The CDR3 has 15 amino acids. The germline CDR1 and CDR2 sequences are SGHTA and FQGNSA. The CDR3 DNA reads TGTGCCAGCAGCTTAGTATTAGGGTTATCGGGGGAGCTGTTTTTT. This encodes CASSLVLGLSGELFF.

This clonotype has just a few counts. The chain carries TRBV5-6 and TRBJ2-1; 9 bases match TRBD2. Germline values: CDR1 SGHDT, CDR2 YYEEEE. V lost 2 bases to trimming and J lost 7 bases; unmatched junction nucleotides: 16. The CDR3 runs to 18 residues. CDR3 in DNA: TGTGCCAGCAGCTTACCCGCGGGAGGGCCTTTATTTGGGAATGAGCAGTTCTTC. This gives the protein CASSLPAGGPLFGNEQFF.

This sequence joins TRBV10-3 and TRBJ2-4, with D possibly matching TRBD1 (5 bases). The germline V gene has CDR1 ENHRY and CDR2 SYGVKD. V lost 10 bases, J lost 7 bases, and 8 bases lay in between. This CDR3 has 10 amino acids. The CDR3 reads CANRQNIQYF. CDR3 bases: TGTGCCAACAGACAGAACATTCAGTACTTC.

This chain uses TRBV10-3 with TRBJ2-3; D may be TRBD1 or TRBD2 (5 bases each). This CDR3 spans 15 amino acids. Germline values: CDR1 ENHRY, CDR2 SYGVKD. Trimming left V 6 bases short and J 0 bases short, with 13 bases between. The CDR3 region has the DNA TGTGCCATCAGGCCCCGGGACCCCAGCACAGATACGCAGTATTTT. It translates to CAIRPRDPSTDTQYF.

The chain joins TRBV27 to TRBJ2-1; 12 bases line up with TRBD2. The CDR3 consists of 16 residues. CDR1 and CDR2 from the germline V gene are MNHEY and SMNVEV (reference sequence). V lost 1 base, J lost 8 bases, and 6 bases stayed unmatched. In DNA form, the CDR3 reads TGTGCCAGCAGTTTATTGACTAGCGGGAGATGGGATGAGCAGTTCTTC. This gives the protein CASSLLTSGRWDEQFF.

This chain connects TRBV6-1 to TRBJ2-3; a weak D match, TRBD2 (5 bases). Germline loops: CDR1 MNHNS, CDR2 SASEGT. The V and J ends lost 5 bases and 10 bases respectively, with 10 bases between them. The length of the CDR3 is 11 residues. As DNA, the CDR3 is TGTGCCAGCAGTCAAACGCGGGCGCAGTATTTT. As protein: CASSQTRAQYF.

The rearrangement links TRBV20-1 to TRBJ2-2; 10 positions agree with TRBD2. Looked up from germline, CDR1 is DFQATT and CDR2 is SNEGSKA (reference sequence). The CDR3 is made up of 16 amino acids. V was clipped by 6 bases and J by 4 bases; unmatched bases: 11. In DNA, the CDR3 is TGCAGTGCCCCGGGGTCCGGGACTAGCGTCACCGGGGAGCTGTTTTTT. Protein product: CSAPGSGTSVTGELFF.

The chain has TRBV27 and TRBJ2-3, with TRBD2 identical over 10 bases. The CDR3 is 15 residues long. With V trimmed by 4 bases and J by 3 bases, 4 bases remained unmatched. CDR1 and CDR2 (germline): MNHEY, SMNVEV (reference sequence). The CDR3 loop is CASSSGLAMTDTQYF. The CDR3 DNA reads TGTGCCAGCAGTTCGGGACTAGCGATGACAGATACGCAGTATTTT.

The J gene is TRBJ2-3, the V gene TRBV12-3 or TRBV12-4; 13 nucleotides align to TRBD2. CDR3 length equals 16 residues. V shed 1 base, J shed 4 bases, and the junction held 2 bases outside the gene matches. This chain's CDR3 is CASSLGTSGGPDTQYF. The CDR3 DNA reads TGTGCCAGCAGTTTAGGGACTAGCGGGGGTCCAGATACGCAGTATTTT.

The V gene is TRBV20-1, the J gene TRBJ2-7; unclear D gene. Germline CDR1 reads DFQATT; CDR2 reads SNEGSKA (reference sequence). The CDR3 runs 12 residues. The ends were cut back, 3 bases at V and 2 bases at J, with 8 bases in the middle. CDR3 sequence reads: CSASRNPYEQYF. The DNA of the CDR3 is TGCAGTGCTAGCCGCAACCCCTACGAGCAGTACTTC.

The chain joins TRBV20-1 to TRBJ1-3; D is unclear. Per germline, CDR1 DFQATT and CDR2 SNEGSKA (reference sequence). The CDR3 sequence is 13 residues long. V lost 6 bases and J lost 3, with 12 bases in between. CDR3 residues: CSALKRSGNTIYF. The CDR3 region has the DNA TGCAGTGCCCTGAAACGTAGTGGAAACACCATATATTTT.

The chain couples TRBV7-2 to TRBJ2-2; D is ambiguous. There are 10 residues in the CDR3. From germline, CDR1 is SGHTA and CDR2 FQGNSA. V lost 6 bases and J 11 bases, leaving 7 bases between the germline ends. This chain's CDR3 is CASRNYELFF. The CDR3 DNA reads TGTGCCAGCAGGAATTATGAGCTGTTTTTT.

The V and J genes are TRBV19 and TRBJ2-7; the D gene is possibly TRBD1 (5 bases). The V gene lost 4 bases and the J gene lost 2 bases, with 18 bases spanning the gap. Germline CDR1 LNHDA, CDR2 SQIVND (reference sequence). This CDR3 comprises 16 residues. CDR3 in DNA: TGTGCCAGTAGTACCCACAGGATCGGCAGCCCCTACGAGCAGTACTTC. It translates to CASSTHRIGSPYEQYF.

This clonotype has more than one count but fewer than ten. The chain recombines TRBV12-3 or TRBV12-4 with TRBJ2-1; TRBD1 matches 9 bases. The CDR3 has 14 amino acids. The V segment lost 4 bases and the J segment 8 bases; nucleotides outside the gene matches: 6. Written as DNA, the CDR3 is TGTGCCAGCAGTTCCCTGGACAGGGGCTATGAGCAGTTCTTC. Translating it yields CASSSLDRGYEQFF.

This CDR3 is CASSTGPDTQYF. In DNA, the CDR3 is TGTGCCAGCAGCACTGGGCCAGATACGCAGTATTTT. This chain uses TRBV9 with TRBJ2-3; D is undetermined. The germline V and J ends were trimmed by 4 bases and 4 bases, with 7 bases remaining between them. CDR3 length equals 12 residues. Per the germline V gene, CDR1 is SGDLS and CDR2 is YYNGEE. The variable domain in full, with the rest retrieved from reference TRBV9 and TRBJ2-3, is DSGVTQTPKHLITATGQRVTLRCSPRSGDLSVYWYQQSLDQGLQFLIQYYNGEERAKGNILERFSAQQFPDLHSELNLSSLELGDSALYFCASSTGPDTQYFGPGTRLTVL.